Many counts were recorded for the clone carrying this T cell receptor (beta chain). Its specificity is not known. In TCRdb, the 5' RACE reads were re-called with MiXCR into one record per CDR3 protein. The repertoire includes fewer than 750,000 distinct CDR3 sequences, around 19% of them detected once, and approximately 18% sits in the top ten. This record belongs to a study of CD8 T cells in ankylosing spondylitis. This CDR3 spans 19 amino acids. The trim removed 7 bases at V and 0 bases at J, leaving 20 bases unmatched. Germline V gene lookup returns CDR1 SNHLY and CDR2 FYNNEI. The study's findings and limits: Typical of ankylosing spondylitis blood, it appeared, was a TCR beta motif of fewer than ten highly homologous variants. Reportedly, significant enrichment of disease-linked clones occurred in matched ankylosing spondylitis synovial fluid. Peripheral blood held disease-linked clones only at relatively low frequency, and these were CD8+.

Sequencing was carried out using blood, either unsorted or a sorted T cell fraction (not recorded which). The chain employs TRBV2 and TRBJ1-1; 7 positions agree with TRBD1. The clonotype comes from a male donor with ankylosing spondylitis. The CDR3 coding sequence is TGTGCCAGCAACCGAATCGCAGGGACAGCATTAGGCATGAACACTGAAGCTTTCTTT. Amino acids: CASNRIAGTALGMNTEAFF.